This T cell receptor beta chain was documented in a study of blood T cell repertoires in COVID-19 (dated by TCRdb to about 2020). Some background on the complete study: Collaborator samples came from the United States, Italy and Spain and covered acute and convalescent phases of COVID-19. The prospective study material was composed of cDNA or gDNA derived from T cells, B-cell-depleted T cells, or PBMCs. Deeply sampled blood TCRbeta repertoires from subjects exposed to, actively infected with, or recovered from COVID-19 were included in the dataset. The repertoires were released in a freely available public database intended as a resource for research on the immune response to SARS-CoV-2. Samples came from the ongoing ImmuneRACE study (first 160 participants) plus 1,254 subjects from 6 global collaborators. Nearly every sample came with metadata listing a de-identified subject ID, COVID-19 status, age in years and sex. HLA class I and class II types, where available, came from metadata supplied by the sample provider rather than from assay-based typing. Results the study describes overall, beyond this receptor: The quantity of clinical and demographic metadata differed by source and by participant and was supplied without curation.

CDR1 and CDR2 are read off the germline V gene (reference sequence) as LNHDA and SQIVND. V loses 7 bases at its end and J loses 6 bases; junction bases beyond the gene matches: 9. The CDR3 numbers 14 residues from cysteine through phenylalanine. Solely the CDR3 DNA is kept, with 42 bases framed from the first base. Regarding this clone: Its antigen is unknown. No clone much larger than this one lies a single base away; base qualities are absent.

TCRbeta CDR3 regions were amplified from genomic DNA by means of the immunoSEQ Assay, a bias-controlled multiplex PCR. The authors processed their data as follows. The number of nucleated cells in each sample was estimated from the amplification of reference gene primers within the assay. Sequence reads were collapsed and filtered to measure the absolute abundance of every unique TCRbeta CDR3 rearrangement. For each sample, productive Simpson clonality was calculated by taking the square root of Simpson's diversity index across productive rearrangements. In its TCRdb copy, this immuneACCESS table keeps in-frame sequences only and misses some clones. Where compared with another copy, unresolved V genes explain less than half of these, and the others have no known cause. The D gene and trimming were derived from the DNA, and the V and J assignments and clone size from that table. The sample records about 90,000 clones, about 77% of which are singletons. Approximately 9.2% of the sample is in the top ten clones.

Each collaborating institution followed its own protocols to collect whole blood in K2EDTA tubes. For TCRbeta analysis, collaborator samples were shipped as frozen whole blood, as isolated PBMCs, or as DNA extracted from either sample type. Sequenced: peripheral blood. Here the chain combines TRBV19 and TRBJ1-5, with 7 middle bases fitting TRBD1. The receptor was derived from a woman aged 80 or over with acute or convalescent COVID-19. The nucleotide sequence is given as TGTGCCAGTACCCTATCGACAGGGAGTCAGCCCCAGCATTTT. This encodes CASTLSTGSQPQHF.